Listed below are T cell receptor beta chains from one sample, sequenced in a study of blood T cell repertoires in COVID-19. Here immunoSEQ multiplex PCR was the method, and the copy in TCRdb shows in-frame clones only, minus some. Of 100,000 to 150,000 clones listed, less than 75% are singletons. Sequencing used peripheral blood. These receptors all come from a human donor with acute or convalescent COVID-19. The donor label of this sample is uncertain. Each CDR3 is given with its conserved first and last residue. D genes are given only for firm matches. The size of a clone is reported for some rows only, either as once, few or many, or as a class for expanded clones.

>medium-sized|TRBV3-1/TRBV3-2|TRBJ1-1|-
CASRHGRTEAFF
TGTGCCAGCAGGCACGGGAGGACTGAAGCTTTCTTT
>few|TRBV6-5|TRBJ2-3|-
CASIQSWGADTQYF
TGTGCCAGCATTCAATCCTGGGGCGCAGATACGCAGTATTTT
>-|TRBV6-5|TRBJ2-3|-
CASSYSKRAFTDTQYF
TGTGCCAGCAGTTACTCTAAGCGGGCCTTCACAGATACGCAGTATTTT
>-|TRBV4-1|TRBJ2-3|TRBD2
CASSQKGLAGGRMETDTQYF
TGCGCCAGCAGCCAGAAGGGACTAGCGGGGGGTCGGATGGAAACAGATACGCAGTATTTT
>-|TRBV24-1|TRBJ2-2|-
CATSEAGRSGELFF
TGTGCCACCAGTGAGGCAGGGCGATCCGGGGAGCTGTTTTTT
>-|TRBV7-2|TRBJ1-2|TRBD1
CASRPGQGVTYGYTF
TGTGCCAGCAGACCGGGACAGGGAGTTACCTATGGCTACACCTTC
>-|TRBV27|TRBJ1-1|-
CASSTGHPNTEAFF
TGTGCCAGCAGTACGGGACACCCAAACACTGAAGCTTTCTTT
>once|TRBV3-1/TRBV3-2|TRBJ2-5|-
CASSQDTTGRQETQYF
TGTGCCAGCAGCCAAGATACAACAGGGCGGCAAGAGACCCAGTACTTC
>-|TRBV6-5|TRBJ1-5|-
CASSATANNQPQHF
TGTGCCAGCAGCGCCACAGCAAACAATCAGCCCCAGCATTTT
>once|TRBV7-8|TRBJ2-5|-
CASSLGRLANGQETQYF
TGTGCCAGCAGCTTAGGCAGGTTGGCAAACGGCCAAGAGACCCAGTACTTC
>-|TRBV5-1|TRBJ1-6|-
CASSLEGGMRNSPLHF
TGCGCCAGCAGCTTGGAGGGGGGGATGAGGAATTCACCCCTCCACTTT
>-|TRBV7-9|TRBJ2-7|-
CASSAGRSYEQYF
TGTGCCAGCAGCGCGGGGAGGTCCTACGAGCAGTACTTC
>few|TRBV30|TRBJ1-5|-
CAWSGGSNQPQHF
TGTGCCTGGAGCGGCGGGAGCAATCAGCCCCAGCATTTT
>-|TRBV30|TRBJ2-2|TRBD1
CAWRGQVNTGELFF
TGTGCCTGGAGGGGACAGGTGAACACCGGGGAGCTGTTTTTT
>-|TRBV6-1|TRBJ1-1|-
CASSELLTEAFF
TGTGCCAGCAGTGAATTACTCACTGAAGCTTTCTTT
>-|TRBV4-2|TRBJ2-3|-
CASSQEGASAYDTQYF
TGTGCCAGCAGCCAAGAAGGGGCTAGCGCATACGATACGCAGTATTTT
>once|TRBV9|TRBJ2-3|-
CASSVTGQADTQYF
TGTGCCAGCAGCGTAACTGGGCAGGCGGATACGCAGTATTTT
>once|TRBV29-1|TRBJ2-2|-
CSVEAGTNTGELFF
TGCAGCGTTGAGGCAGGAACGAACACCGGGGAGCTGTTTTTT
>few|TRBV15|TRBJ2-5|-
CATSSLPGETQYF
TGTGCCACCAGCAGCCTCCCAGGGGAGACCCAGTACTTC
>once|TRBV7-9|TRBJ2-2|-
CASSPAGTSNTGELFF
TGTGCCAGCAGCCCGGCTGGGACATCGAACACCGGGGAGCTGTTTTTT
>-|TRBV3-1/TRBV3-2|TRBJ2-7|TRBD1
CASSRGQSVSSYEQYF
TGTGCCAGCAGCCGGGGACAGTCGGTTTCCTCCTACGAGCAGTACTTC
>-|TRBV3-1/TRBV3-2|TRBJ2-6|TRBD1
CASSQDQTGGSSGANVLTF
TGTGCCAGCAGCCAAGACCAGACAGGGGGGAGCTCTGGGGCCAACGTCCTGACTTTC
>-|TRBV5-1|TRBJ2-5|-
CASSLGHEETQYF
TGCGCCAGCAGCTTGGGACACGAAGAGACCCAGTACTTC
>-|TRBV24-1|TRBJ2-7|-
CANHPGPGHGFNEQYF
TGTGCCAACCATCCAGGACCGGGACACGGCTTCAACGAGCAGTACTTC
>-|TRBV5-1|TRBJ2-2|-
CASRTGPNTGELFF
TGCGCCAGCAGGACGGGTCCGAACACCGGGGAGCTGTTTTTT
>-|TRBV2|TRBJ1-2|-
CASSELTEPPNGYTF
TGTGCCAGCAGTGAACTTACGGAGCCCCCAAATGGCTACACCTTC
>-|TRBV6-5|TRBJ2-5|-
CASRGPPFKTQYF
TGTGCCAGCAGGGGGCCTCCCTTCAAGACCCAGTACTTC
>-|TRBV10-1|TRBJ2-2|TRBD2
CASSPGLVNTGELFF
TGCGCCAGCAGCCCAGGACTAGTGAACACCGGGGAGCTGTTTTTT
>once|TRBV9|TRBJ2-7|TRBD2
CASSVDQGLAIHEQYF
TGTGCCAGCAGCGTAGACCAGGGACTAGCGATCCACGAGCAGTACTTC
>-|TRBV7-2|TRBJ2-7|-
CASSRTRVREQYF
TGTGCCAGCAGTCGTACGCGGGTGAGGGAGCAGTACTTC
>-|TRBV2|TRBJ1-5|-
CASSVQRGRNQPQHF
TGTGCCAGCAGTGTTCAACGGGGGAGAAATCAGCCCCAGCATTTT
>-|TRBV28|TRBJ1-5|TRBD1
CASLQPGQGAQPQHF
TGTGCCAGTCTACAACCGGGACAGGGGGCCCAGCCCCAGCATTTT